The 25 T cell receptor beta chains presented below share a single source sample, sequenced in a study of PD-L1 blockade in urothelial cancer. The sample's time point: pretreatment peripheral blood. Only in-frame clones appear in the TCRdb table, and some are missing; sequencing was by immunoSEQ multiplex PCR. The sample lists 50,000 or so clones; approximately 81% were seen once. The material sequenced was PBMCs, taken around atezolizumab (anti-PD-L1) treatment. The source of these receptors is a man between 65 and 85 years old with urothelial cancer.

This chain connects TRBV7-6 to TRBJ2-5; D remains ambiguous. CDR3 length equals 11 residues. V was trimmed by 5 bases and J by 5 bases, leaving 6 bases between them. Germline lookup yields CDR1 SGHVS and CDR2 FNYEAQ. The chain's CDR3 is CASSPRETQYF. The CDR3 DNA sequence: TGTGCCAGCAGCCCTCGGGAGACCCAGTACTTC.

The rearrangement links TRBV2 to TRBJ1-2; D is unclear. V was shortened by 7 bases and J by 4 bases, with 10 bases between the two germline ends. The CDR3 contains 12 residues. In germline, CDR1 is SNHLY, CDR2 FYNNEI. CDR3 protein: CASIREAYGYTF. The CDR3 bases are TGTGCCAGCATCCGCGAGGCCTATGGCTACACCTTC.

This clone was counted a few times. This chain connects TRBV4-1 to TRBJ2-7, with 10 bases identical to TRBD2. The germline V gene encodes CDR1 MGHRA and CDR2 YSYEKL. V lost 2 bases and J lost 0; bases outside the gene matches: 4. This CDR3 region has 16 residues. CDR3: CASSQRLAGSSYEQYF. CDR3 DNA sequence: TGCGCCAGCAGCCAAAGACTAGCGGGCAGCTCCTACGAGCAGTACTTC.

This clone was detected a few times. The J gene is TRBJ2-7, the V gene TRBV11-2; no clear D gene. The CDR3 consists of 14 residues. Trimming took 1 base from V and 1 from J, leaving 8 bases between them. Germline CDR1 and CDR2: SGHAT and FQNNGV. This CDR3 reads CASSLGLVSYEQYF. The CDR3 DNA is TGTGCCAGCAGCTTAGGGTTAGTATCCTACGAGCAGTACTTC.

The chain joins TRBV4-1 to TRBJ2-7, with 10 bases fitting TRBD2. CDR3 length: 19 residues. V shed 1 base and J 4 bases; nucleotides not matched to a gene: 16. CDR1 is MGHRA, CDR2 YSYEKL, per germline. DNA for the CDR3: TGCGCCAGCAGCCAAGTGCATAGCGGGGGGATTACGGTCCGTTACGAGCAGTACTTC. As protein: CASSQVHSGGITVRYEQYF.

This chain uses TRBV28 with TRBJ1-5, with 8 bases matching TRBD1. The V gene's germline CDR1 is MDHEN and CDR2 SYDVKM. Unmatched junction bases numbered 8, after V lost 3 bases and J lost 7 bases. This CDR3 comprises 15 residues. The CDR3 spells CASSFSGTGNQPQHF. The CDR3 coding sequence is TGTGCCAGCAGTTTCTCCGGGACAGGTAACCAGCCCCAGCATTTT.

The chain couples TRBV5-1 to TRBJ2-7; TRBD1 aligns across 9 bases. This CDR3 comprises 15 residues. Germline CDR1 is SGHRS and CDR2 is YFSETQ. V dropped 0 bases and J dropped 2; count of bases not matched to a gene: 3. The CDR3 nucleotides read TGCGCCAGCAGCTTGGCCGGGACAGGGACCTACGAGCAGTACTTC. It translates to CASSLAGTGTYEQYF.

This clone was detected only once. CDR3 nucleotide sequence: TGTGCCAGCAGCTCGCCAGGGTGGAATTCACCCCTCCACTTT. Translation: CASSSPGWNSPLHF. This rearrangement joins TRBV7-8 to TRBJ1-6; weak D call: TRBD1 (5 bases). The CDR3 spans 14 residues. Germline values: CDR1 SGHVS, CDR2 FQNEAQ. Trimming removed 4 bases at V and 7 bases at J, with 11 bases between.

V gene TRBV6-5 combines with J gene TRBJ1-2; 7 bases align to TRBD1. CDR3 length: 15 amino acids. Germline CDR1 is MNHEY and CDR2 is SVGAGI. V lost 2 bases, J lost 2 bases, and 5 bases stayed unmatched. In nucleotides, the CDR3 is TGTGCCAGCAGTTACACCCAACAGGGGAACTATGGCTACACCTTC. This encodes CASSYTQQGNYGYTF.

About this clone itself: One end of the junction varies from germline; a read error may be responsible. The chain joins TRBV7-7 to TRBJ2-2, with 7 bases aligning to TRBD1. The CDR3 has 15 amino acids. Looked up from germline, CDR1 is SSHAT and CDR2 is FNYEAQ (reference sequence). The CDR3 DNA follows: TGTGCTAGCAGCTTGGGACAGCCGAACACCGGGGAGCTGTTTTTT. Amino acids: CASSLGQPNTGELFF.

V usage is TRBV7-9 and J usage is TRBJ1-2, with 8 bases matching TRBD1. The V gene end was trimmed by 1 base and the J gene end by 5 bases; junction bases not matched to a gene: 6. The CDR3 consists of 15 residues. CDR1 and CDR2 (germline): SEHNR, FQNEAQ (reference sequence). In DNA, the CDR3 is TGTGCCAGCAGCTTAGTTGGCAGGGGGCTGTATGGCTACACCTTC. Its translation: CASSLVGRGLYGYTF.

The chain combines TRBV6-5 with TRBJ2-2; TRBD2 matches at 11 bases. In germline, CDR1 is MNHEY, CDR2 SVGAGI. With V trimmed by 7 bases and J by 3 bases, 1 base remained unmatched. This CDR3 spans 14 amino acids. This chain's CDR3 is CASMGLADTGELFF. The DNA for the CDR3 is TGTGCCAGCATGGGACTAGCGGACACCGGGGAGCTGTTTTTT.

The chain uses TRBV6-5 and TRBJ2-7, with TRBD2 matching over 11 bases. Trimming cost V 7 bases and J 3 bases; bases outside gene matches: 2. Per the germline V gene, CDR1 is MNHEY and CDR2 is SVGAGI. The CDR3 is 13 residues long. The CDR3 loop is CASKGLADYEQYF. Here the CDR3 DNA reads TGTGCCAGCAAGGGACTAGCGGACTACGAGCAGTACTTC.

The chain has TRBV7-2 and TRBJ1-1; perhaps TRBD1 as D (5 bases). The CDR3 sequence is 12 residues long. Trimming stripped 6 bases from V and 2 bases from J, with 7 bases between. Germline loops: CDR1 SGHTA, CDR2 FQGNSA. The CDR3 reads CASRRGNTEAFF. The CDR3 nucleotides read TGTGCCAGCAGGCGGGGCAACACTGAAGCTTTCTTT.

This clone was recorded a few times. The chain recombines TRBV5-1 with TRBJ1-2, with TRBD1 identical over 8 bases. CDR3 size: 15 residues. Losses at the gene ends were 4 bases for V and 4 bases for J; bases not matched to a gene: 9. The V gene's germline CDR1 is SGHRS and CDR2 YFSETQ. As DNA, the CDR3 is TGCGCCAGCAGCCAACAAGCTGGACAGGGCTATGGCTACACCTTC. Protein sequence: CASSQQAGQGYGYTF.

The V gene is TRBV7-8, the J gene TRBJ2-7; D gene uncertain. V lost 2 bases to trimming and J lost 1 base, with 6 bases between them. The CDR3 sequence is 13 residues long. Germline V gene sequence: CDR1 SGHVS, CDR2 FQNEAQ. DNA for the CDR3: TGTGCCAGCAGCTTACGTATGTCCTACGAGCAGTACTTC. Translated: CASSLRMSYEQYF.

The count of this clone is one. This chain connects TRBV7-9 to TRBJ2-3, with 8 bases fitting TRBD1. The V gene end was trimmed by 5 bases and the J gene end by 6 bases; junction bases not matched to a gene: 10. The CDR3 runs 15 residues. Germline V gene lookup returns CDR1 SEHNR and CDR2 FQNEAQ (reference sequence). The CDR3 DNA is TGTGCCAGCAGCACAGACAGGGGCACCACCGATACGCAGTATTTT. Protein product: CASSTDRGTTDTQYF.

The V and J genes are TRBV6-5 and TRBJ2-7; 7 bases agree with TRBD1. CDR3 length equals 14 residues. Per the germline V gene, CDR1 is MNHEY and CDR2 is SVGAGI. Trimming took 6 bases from V and 2 from J; bases not matched to a gene: 7. The CDR3 reads CASRIDRAPYEQYF. CDR3 DNA: TGTGCCAGCAGAATTGACAGGGCCCCCTACGAGCAGTACTTC.

The chain carries TRBV28 and TRBJ2-7; 9 bases line up with TRBD2. The CDR3 has 11 amino acids. Germline V gives CDR1 MDHEN, CDR2 SYDVKM. J was trimmed by 10 bases and V by 7 bases; bases with no gene match: 5. In DNA form, the CDR3 reads TGTGCCAGCAAGGCGGGAGGGCCCCAGTACTTC. It translates to CASKAGGPQYF.

The chain links TRBV28 to TRBJ1-5; D uncertain. CDR1 and CDR2 (germline): MDHEN, SYDVKM. V dropped 7 bases and J dropped 3 bases, with 19 bases sitting between them. The CDR3 extends over 16 amino acids. The CDR3 coding sequence is TGTGCCAGCACCTCCGGCGCAGGTTCCCTCAATCAGCCCCAGCATTTT. Its translation is CASTSGAGSLNQPQHF.

V is TRBV6-5 and J is TRBJ1-5; D remains unclear. This CDR3 comprises 14 residues. Trimming stripped 4 bases from V and 10 bases from J, with 17 bases between. Germline-derived CDR1 and CDR2 are MNHEY and SVGAGI. CDR3 DNA sequence: TGTGCCAGCAGTTCTCGGCAGGTCTCAAGCCCCCAGCATTTT. Its translation is CASSSRQVSSPQHF.

Turning to this clone: At one of its ends the junction is not consistent with the germline gene, which may arise from a read error. V and J are TRBV2 and TRBJ1-4, with unresolved D. The CDR3 contains 14 residues. CDR1 SNHLY and CDR2 FYNNEI come from the germline V gene. The CDR3 DNA is TGTGCCAGCAGCGAAGAACCTTTCGCGGAAAAACTGTTTTTT. This encodes CASSEEPFAEKLFF.

The J gene is TRBJ2-7, the V gene TRBV5-6; 8 nucleotides match TRBD1. This CDR3 comprises 14 residues. Germline V CDR1 and CDR2: SGHDT, YYEEEE. The J segment lost 4 bases and the V segment lost 2 bases, leaving 5 bases of the junction unmatched. The CDR3 region has the DNA TGTGCCAGCAGCTTCGGGACAGGAACTTACGAGCAGTACTTC. Its protein is CASSFGTGTYEQYF.

For the CDR3, the DNA is TGTGCCAGCAGCTCCCGGCGGACAGCAAACACTGAAGCTTTCTTT. Translating gives CASSSRRTANTEAFF. V usage is TRBV7-2 and J usage is TRBJ1-1; a weak D match, TRBD1 (6 bases). This CDR3 is built from 15 residues. V was cut by 4 bases and J by 2 bases, with 14 bases left in between. Germline-derived CDR1 and CDR2 are SGHTA and FQGNSA.

The sample holds many counts of this clone. J is TRBJ1-2 and V is TRBV9, with TRBD1 matching over 10 bases. V trimming: 3 bases; J trimming: 3 bases; junction bases outside the gene matches: 5. The CDR3 spans 15 residues. CDR1 and CDR2 from the germline V gene are SGDLS and YYNGEE. CDR3 amino acids: CASSARQGAYYGYTF. DNA for the CDR3: TGTGCCAGCAGCGCCCGACAGGGGGCGTACTATGGCTACACCTTC.